This TCR beta chain originates from a study of blood T cell repertoires in COVID-19. Looked up from germline, CDR1 is MNHNS and CDR2 is SASEGT. V dropped 2 bases and J dropped 5 bases, with 18 bases sitting between them. The CDR3 has 17 amino acids. Repertoires were generated with immunoSEQ multiplex PCR, while TCRdb's copy carries only in-frame clones and drops some. This table holds hundreds of thousands of clones, more than 75% found once. The sequence was collected from a woman aged 25 to 39 who had recovered from COVID-19. V is TRBV6-1 and J is TRBJ2-2; D unclear. The specimen was PBMCs or T cells enriched from blood (not recorded which). The CDR3: CASSESLYSTSTGELFF. The CDR3 coding sequence is TGTGCCAGCAGTGAATCCTTATACAGCACCAGTACCGGGGAGCTGTTTTTT.